Listed below are T cell receptor beta chains from one sample, sequenced in a study of blood T cell repertoires in COVID-19. The method was immunoSEQ multiplex PCR; TCRdb's version includes in-frame clones alone and lacks a portion of them. Among fewer than 150,000 clones listed, 70% to 90% were seen once. The sample consisted of peripheral blood. The receptors derive from a woman between 50 and 59 years old who had recovered from COVID-19. CDR3s include the opening cysteine and the closing phenylalanine or tryptophan. The order of the fields is clone size, D gene, V gene, J gene, CDR3 protein, CDR3 DNA. A D gene is named only where the DNA matches it firmly. The size entry is marked missing in some rows and otherwise reads once, few, many or a size class.

>many|.|TRBV19|TRBJ1-3
CASSNQYLGNTIYF
TGTGCCAGTAGTAATCAGTATCTTGGAAACACCATATATTTT
>.|TRBD2|TRBV12-5|TRBJ2-2
CASGLVWGSGATGELFF
TGTGCTAGTGGTTTGGTATGGGGTAGCGGGGCCACCGGGGAGCTGTTTTTT
>.|.|TRBV11-2|TRBJ2-3
CASRGLTDTQYF
TGTGCCAGCAGGGGGCTGACAGATACGCAGTATTTT
>.|.|TRBV18|TRBJ2-7
CASSLGGGMFEQYF
TGTGCCAGCTCGCTGGGAGGGGGTATGTTCGAGCAGTACTTC
>.|TRBD1|TRBV14|TRBJ2-5
CASSPGDREQETQYF
TGTGCCAGCAGCCCGGGGGACAGGGAACAAGAGACCCAGTACTTC
>.|TRBD2|TRBV9|TRBJ2-1
CASSAVLAGGHYNEQFF
TGTGCCAGCAGCGCCGTATTAGCGGGAGGGCACTACAATGAGCAGTTCTTC
>.|.|TRBV6-5|TRBJ1-2
CASSYGSGSGYTF
TGTGCCAGCAGTTACGGTTCAGGAAGCGGCTACACCTTC
>.|TRBD1|TRBV4-3|TRBJ2-3
CASSQNTGVRDTQYF
TGCGCCAGCAGCCAAAATACAGGGGTAAGAGATACGCAGTATTTT
>.|TRBD2|TRBV23-1|TRBJ2-1
CASSPPPSGSSVDEQFF
TGCGCCAGCAGTCCCCCCCCTAGCGGGAGCTCGGTGGATGAGCAGTTCTTC
>.|.|TRBV2|TRBJ2-1
CATGTYGYNEQFF
TGTGCCACCGGGACATACGGTTACAATGAGCAGTTCTTC
>.|TRBD1|TRBV5-1|TRBJ2-7
CASSSLRQGGYEQYF
TGCGCCAGCAGCTCCCTACGACAGGGTGGCTACGAGCAGTACTTC
>.|TRBD1|TRBV6-2/TRBV6-3|TRBJ2-3
CASSWGQGAQLSAQYF
TGTGCCAGCAGTTGGGGACAGGGGGCCCAGCTTTCCGCGCAGTATTTT
>.|.|TRBV9|TRBJ2-1
CASSVASDPAGEQFF
TGTGCCAGCAGCGTAGCTAGCGATCCCGCAGGGGAGCAGTTCTTC
>.|TRBD2|TRBV3-1/TRBV3-2|TRBJ2-5
CASSPPSGGAEETQYF
TGTGCCAGCAGTCCCCCCAGCGGGGGGGCCGAAGAGACCCAGTACTTC
>.|.|TRBV2|TRBJ2-5
CASSDGASETQYF
TGTGCCAGCAGTGACGGAGCGTCGGAGACCCAGTACTTC
>.|.|TRBV7-3|TRBJ2-7
CASSPTAQFEQYF
TGTGCCAGCAGCCCAACTGCTCAATTCGAGCAGTACTTC
>.|.|TRBV27|TRBJ1-2
CASRSGLEGYTF
TGTGCCAGCAGGTCTGGCCTGGAGGGCTACACCTTC
>once|TRBD1|TRBV2|TRBJ2-3
CASATGGRSTQYF
TGTGCCAGCGCGACAGGGGGCAGGTCGACGCAGTATTTT
>once|TRBD1|TRBV7-3|TRBJ2-2
CASRMDRLTGELFF
TGTGCCAGCAGAATGGACAGGCTGACCGGGGAGCTGTTTTTT
>.|.|TRBV3-1/TRBV3-2|TRBJ2-7
CASSQDRGRDEQYF
TGTGCCAGCAGCCAAGACCGGGGTCGAGACGAGCAGTACTTC
>.|TRBD1|TRBV5-4|TRBJ2-1
CASSPYGGTGGYNEQFF
TGTGCCAGCAGCCCCTATGGGGGGACAGGGGGCTACAATGAGCAGTTCTTC
>.|TRBD2|TRBV7-2|TRBJ2-1
CASSFSGRAGYNEQFF
TGTGCCAGCAGCTTTAGCGGGAGGGCCGGCTACAATGAGCAGTTCTTC
>.|.|TRBV19|TRBJ1-1
CASSIDRGMNTEAFF
TGTGCCAGTAGTATAGACAGGGGAATGAACACTGAAGCTTTCTTT
>.|TRBD1|TRBV3-1/TRBV3-2|TRBJ2-3
CASSVDRGFPDTQYF
TGTGCCAGCAGCGTAGACAGGGGATTCCCAGATACGCAGTATTTT
>once|TRBD2|TRBV9|TRBJ2-1
CASSKLAGAYNEQFF
TGTGCCAGCAGCAAACTAGCGGGGGCCTACAATGAGCAGTTCTTC
>few|.|TRBV6-5|TRBJ1-6
CASSDRQYNSPLHF
TGTGCCAGCAGCGATAGACAGTATAATTCACCCCTCCACTTT